Following are 23 T cell receptor beta chains from one sample sequenced in a study of Graves' ophthalmopathy and Graves' hyperthyroidism. Amplification of the TCR beta CDR3 regions used RNA transcripts (as template). HTBI primers were used in a first-round RT-PCR, which preceded a second-round multiplex PCR. One entry per CDR3 protein, called by TCRdb with MiXCR from the multiplex PCR reads. The profile covers about 500,000 distinct CDR3 sequences, with approximately 35% appearing a single time and roughly 4.5% taken by the ten largest. The sequenced sample consisted of peripheral blood or thyroid tissue (not recorded which). These receptors were obtained from an adult man with Graves' hyperthyroidism.

This chain joins TRBV2 and TRBJ2-5; 12 bases line up with TRBD1. Germline V gene sequence: CDR1 SNHLY, CDR2 FYNNEI. This CDR3 region has 16 residues. J lost 5 bases, V lost 4 bases, and 8 bases had no gene match. Here the CDR3 DNA reads TGTGCCAGCAGTGCCTACCGGGACAGGGGGCATGAGACCCAGTACTTC. Residues: CASSAYRDRGHETQYF. Using reference TRBV2 and TRBJ2-5 for the parts outside the CDR3, the full variable domain is EPEVTQTPSHQVTQMGQEVILRCVPISNHLYFYWYRQILGQKVEFLVSFYNNEISEKSEIFDDQFSVERPDGSNFTLKIRSTKLEDSAMYFCASSAYRDRGHETQYFGPGTRLLVL.

This clonotype was counted only a few times. The chain carries TRBV6-1 and TRBJ1-5; D gene ambiguous. This CDR3 region has 15 residues. Trimming cost V 8 bases and J 5 bases, with 19 bases left between them. CDR1 is MNHNS, CDR2 SASEGT, per germline. The CDR3 protein is CASPWFWGCDQPQHF. CDR3 DNA sequence: TGTGCCAGCCCCTGGTTTTGGGGTTGCGATCAGCCCCAGCATTTT.

In its sample, this clonotype was seen many times. The chain combines TRBV10-3 with TRBJ1-6, with 9 bases fitting TRBD1. The CDR3 has 17 residues. Unmatched junction bases numbered 7, after V lost 2 bases and J lost 5 bases. Germline CDR1 and CDR2: ENHRY and SYGVKD. The CDR3 sequence: CAISEGTGIIDNSPLHF. CDR3 bases: TGTGCCATCAGTGAGGGGACAGGGATTATTGATAATTCACCCCTCCACTTT.

In this sample, this clonotype turned up many times. The J gene is TRBJ1-4, the V gene TRBV12-3 or TRBV12-4; D is uncertain. V lost 6 bases and J lost 8, with 16 bases in between. The length of the CDR3 is 14 residues. The CDR3 DNA reads as TGTGCCAGCAGCCCTACTGGGGTCGAGGAAAAACTGTTTTTT. It codes for CASSPTGVEEKLFF.

The V call is TRBV20-1, the J call TRBJ1-1; 10 nucleotides line up with TRBD1. CDR1 DFQATT and CDR2 SNEGSKA come from the germline V gene (reference sequence). With 4 bases clipped from V and 1 base from J, the junction kept 3 bases outside the gene matches. The CDR3 runs 14 residues. CDR3 nucleotides: TGCAGTGCTACCCGGGACAGGGGGAACACTGAAGCTTTCTTT. Protein sequence: CSATRDRGNTEAFF.

The rearrangement joins TRBV2 to TRBJ2-7; TRBD1 is a possible D gene (6 bases). Germline V gives CDR1 SNHLY, CDR2 FYNNEI. V gave up 5 bases and J gave up 1 base, with 18 bases separating them. The CDR3 sequence is 16 residues long. The CDR3 region has the DNA TGTGCCAGCAGTTACTCTACATTGGGGGCTTCCTACGAGCAGTACTTC. The encoded protein is CASSYSTLGASYEQYF.

This clonotype came up once. The junction departs from the called germline gene at one end, perhaps through a read error. This chain connects TRBV2 to TRBJ2-7, with TRBD2 identical over 9 bases. Germline lookup yields CDR1 SNHLY and CDR2 FYNNEI. This CDR3 contains 17 residues. The CDR3 bases are TGTGCCAGCGTTTTTTCTTCCCTAGCGGGAAAGGGCTACGAGCGGTACTTC. Protein product: CASVFSSLAGKGYERYF.

This clonotype appeared a few times. V usage is TRBV6-2 or TRBV6-3 and J usage is TRBJ1-1, with TRBD1 as a possible D gene (5 bases). The CDR3 loop spans 16 amino acids. Germline V gene sequence: CDR1 MNHEY, CDR2 SVGEGT. V dropped 0 bases and J dropped 4 bases, with 15 bases sitting between them. The CDR3 DNA follows: TGTGCCAGCAGTTACTCGGCAGGGCGAGGGCCCACTGAAGCTTTCTTT. This translates into CASSYSAGRGPTEAFF.

There are many counts of this clonotype. DNA of the CDR3: TGTGCCAGCAGCTTAACGGCAGGGCGGGAGTACGAGCAGTACTTC. This codes for CASSLTAGREYEQYF. The rearrangement links TRBV7-2 to TRBJ2-7; 7 nucleotides agree with TRBD2. V was pared by 2 bases and J by 4 bases, with 8 bases of the junction left unmatched. The CDR3 covers 15 residues. Germline V gives CDR1 SGHTA, CDR2 FQGNSA.

The gene calls are TRBV29-1 and TRBJ2-2, with 9 bases fitting TRBD1. The CDR3 runs to 15 residues. Germline values: CDR1 SQVTM, CDR2 ANQGSEA. V shed 7 bases, J shed 6 bases, and the junction held 12 bases outside the gene matches. The CDR3 region has the DNA TGCAGCGCGTTCTCCGGGACAGGGTCGTCCGGGGAGCTGTTTTTT. It yields the protein CSAFSGTGSSGELFF.

This clonotype was seen repeatedly, ten times or more. The rearrangement joins TRBV20-1 to TRBJ2-7, with D possibly matching TRBD2 (6 bases). Germline V gene lookup returns CDR1 DFQATT and CDR2 SNEGSKA (reference sequence). The germline V and J ends were trimmed by 2 bases and 6 bases, with 17 bases remaining between them. The CDR3 has 14 amino acids. For the CDR3, the DNA is TGCAGTGCTAGAATTCCAGGGTTGGGAGGCGAGCAGTACTTC. Its translation: CSARIPGLGGEQYF.

To note about this clonotype: A much larger clonotype is one base distant, so this may be a read error. This chain joins TRBV19 and TRBJ1-2, with TRBD1 matching over 7 bases. The V segment lost 8 bases and the J segment 8 bases; nucleotides outside the gene matches: 17. The CDR3 has 15 residues. CDR1 LNHDA and CDR2 SQIVND come from the germline V gene (reference sequence). This CDR3 is CASHTLGGSSAGYTF. For the CDR3, the DNA is TGTGCCAGTCATACCTTAGGGGGCAGCAGTGCCGGCTACACCTTC.

The chain carries TRBV2 and TRBJ1-1, with TRBD1 matching 8 bases. The trim removed 5 bases at V and 7 bases at J, leaving 6 bases unmatched. Germline V gene sequence: CDR1 SNHLY, CDR2 FYNNEI. This CDR3 is 13 amino acids long. In nucleotides, the CDR3 is TGTGCCAGCAGTCCAGGGGGCCTCGGTGAAGCTTTCTTT. It is translated as CASSPGGLGEAFF.

The chain links TRBV6-5 to TRBJ2-2, with TRBD1 as a possible D gene (6 bases). This CDR3 spans 14 amino acids. V was cut by 10 bases and J by 1 base, with 13 bases left in between. From germline, CDR1 is MNHEY and CDR2 SVGAGI. The CDR3: CATQGLGNTGELFF. Here the CDR3 DNA reads TGTGCCACCCAGGGGTTGGGGAACACCGGGGAGCTGTTTTTT.

This clonotype has ten or more counts. The gene calls are TRBV7-2 and TRBJ2-7; D ambiguous. CDR3 length: 17 amino acids. The germline V gene has CDR1 SGHTA and CDR2 FQGNSA. V shed 0 bases and J shed 2 bases, with 17 bases lying between them. Here the CDR3 reads CASSLAGSAGVTYEQYF. The DNA of the CDR3 is TGTGCCAGCAGCTTAGCGGGTTCGGCCGGTGTCACCTACGAGCAGTACTTC.

A word on this clonotype: One end of the junction fails to match germline, which may point to a read error. The chain employs TRBV7-8 and TRBJ1-6; TRBD1 agrees at 9 bases. Germline V gene data show CDR1 as SGHVS and CDR2 as FQNEAQ. This CDR3 spans 15 amino acids. CDR3 nucleotide sequence: TGTGCCAGCAGTCCGCCCGGGACAGGGAGTTCACCCTTCCACTTT. Encoded protein: CASSPPGTGSSPFHF.

The chain uses TRBV9 and TRBJ2-7; 14 bases align to TRBD2. The closer fit of TRBJ2-1 to the DNA end suggests the J call may be wrong. Germline-derived CDR1 and CDR2 are SGDLS and YYNGEE. The CDR3 spans 18 residues. Written as DNA, the CDR3 is TGTGCCAGCAGCCAAGGACTAGCGGGAGGAGGGAGGTACAATGAGCAGTTCTTC. This sequence encodes CASSQGLAGGGRYNEQFF.

The V and J genes are TRBV9 and TRBJ2-2; TRBD2 matches at 8 bases. Trimming cost V 6 bases and J 6 bases; bases outside gene matches: 4. There are 13 residues in the CDR3. From germline, CDR1 is SGDLS and CDR2 YYNGEE. CDR3 sequence reads: CASNGLAAGELFF. In DNA, the CDR3 is TGTGCCAGCAACGGACTAGCAGCCGGGGAGCTGTTTTTT.

Written as DNA, the CDR3 is TGTGCCAGCAGCTTGACAGGGGACAGAAACCTCAACTATGGCTACACCTTC. Protein: CASSLTGDRNLNYGYTF. The chain uses TRBV7-2 and TRBJ1-2; 8 positions match TRBD1. Germline-derived CDR1 and CDR2 are SGHTA and FQGNSA. Trimming removed 3 bases from V and 2 bases from J; junction bases left unmatched: 11. The CDR3 spans 17 residues.

This clonotype was observed at least ten times. The V call is TRBV5-1, the J call TRBJ1-1; TRBD1 agrees at 9 bases. V lost 2 bases, J lost 0 bases, and 5 bases stayed unmatched. Germline loops: CDR1 SGHRS, CDR2 YFSETQ. The CDR3 has 16 residues. CDR3 bases: TGCGCCAGCAGCTTACCCGGGACAGGGATGAACACTGAAGCTTTCTTT. It codes for CASSLPGTGMNTEAFF. Full variable domain (missing parts from reference TRBV5-1 and TRBJ1-1): KAGVTQTPRYLIKTRGQQVTLSCSPISGHRSVSWYQQTPGQGLQFLFEYFSETQRNKGNFPGRFSGRQFSNSRSEMNVSTLELGDSALYLCASSLPGTGMNTEAFFGQGTRLTVV.

About this clonotype itself: A much larger clone sits a single nucleotide away, making a read error possible. This rearrangement joins TRBV12-3 or TRBV12-4 to TRBJ1-2; 7 bases map to TRBD1. The CDR3 is 16 amino acids. V shed 5 bases, J shed 4 bases, and the junction held 13 bases outside the gene matches. In DNA, the CDR3 is TGTGCCAGCAGTGAACAGGGGATGTTTCCCTGCTATGGCTACACCTTC. Translated: CASSEQGMFPCYGYTF.

This clonotype showed up just a few times. The V and J genes are TRBV20-1 and TRBJ2-5, with 9 bases aligning to TRBD1. CDR1 DFQATT and CDR2 SNEGSKA come from the germline V gene (reference sequence). Germline trimming cut 6 bases from V and 3 bases from J; bases unmatched to any gene: 5. This CDR3 comprises 13 residues. CDR3 protein: CSARDRAKETQYF. The CDR3 DNA reads as TGCAGTGCACGGGACAGGGCAAAAGAGACCCAGTACTTC.

In this sample, this clonotype turned up a few times. The chain recombines TRBV2 with TRBJ1-5; TRBD1 might be the D (6 bases). V dropped 5 bases and J dropped 7 bases, with 18 bases sitting between them. CDR3 length: 15 amino acids. In germline, CDR1 is SNHLY, CDR2 FYNNEI. CDR3 DNA sequence: TGTGCCAGCAGTTTATCCCGACAGGCAGGGCAGCCCCAGCATTTT. Residues: CASSLSRQAGQPQHF.